Sequencing of this TCR beta chain was carried out in a study of CD8 T cells in ankylosing spondylitis. Findings and limits, study-wide: Clones that were linked to disease were CD8+ and were relatively rare in peripheral blood. Ankylosing spondylitis blood appeared to carry a characteristic TCR beta motif of roughly 8 highly homologous variants.

This clonotype appeared many times. Its cognate antigen is unknown. TCRdb reprocessed the 5' RACE reads via MiXCR and lists one record per CDR3 protein. The repertoire holds about 400,000 distinct CDR3 sequences, about a fifth seen once, with about a sixth in the top ten. The sequencing sample was made of blood, either unsorted or a sorted T cell fraction (not recorded which). The sequence derives from a male donor with ankylosing spondylitis.

CDR3 amino acids: CSFGLQGLGREQFF. CDR3 sequence (DNA): TGCAGCTTTGGCCTCCAGGGCCTGGGACGTGAGCAGTTCTTC. The V gene is TRBV29-1, the J gene TRBJ2-1, with D possibly called TRBD1 or TRBD2 (5 bases each). The V end lost 8 bases, the J end lost 9 bases, and 23 bases lay between the germline ends. CDR3 length: 14 amino acids. Germline CDR1 SQVTM, CDR2 ANQGSEA.